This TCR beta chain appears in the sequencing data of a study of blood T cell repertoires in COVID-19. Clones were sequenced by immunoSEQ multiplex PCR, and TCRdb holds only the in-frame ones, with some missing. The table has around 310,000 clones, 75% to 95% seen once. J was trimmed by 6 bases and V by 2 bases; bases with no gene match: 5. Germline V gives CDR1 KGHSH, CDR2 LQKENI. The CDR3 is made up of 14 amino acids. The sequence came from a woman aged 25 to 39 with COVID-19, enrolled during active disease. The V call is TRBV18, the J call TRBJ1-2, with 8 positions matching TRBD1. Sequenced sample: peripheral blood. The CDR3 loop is CASSPTDRVNGYTF. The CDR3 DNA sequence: TGTGCCAGCTCACCAACGGACAGGGTCAATGGCTACACCTTC.